Included here is one T cell receptor (beta chain) sequence, with context. This sample was included in a study of blood T cell repertoires in COVID-19. Whole-study context: Samples taken during acute and convalescent COVID-19 were collected in the United States, Italy and Spain. From T cells, B-cell-depleted T cells, or PBMCs came the material, which was cDNA or gDNA.

Under the authors' procedure: Reference gene primer amplification yielded estimated nucleated cell counts. Method: immunoSEQ multiplex PCR; TCRdb's copy keeps in-frame clones and lacks some. The DNA gave D and trimming, while V, J and clone size come from that table. Here the sample spans approximately 360,000 clones, more than 80% being singletons. The length of the CDR3 is 15 residues. The germline CDR1 and CDR2 sequences are PRHDT and FYEKMQ (reference sequence). The V and J ends lost 0 bases and 0 bases respectively, with 6 bases between them. The chain joins TRBV13 to TRBJ2-1; D uncertain. This TCR came from a man aged 40-49 years with acute or convalescent COVID-19. Sequenced: peripheral blood. CDR3 loop: CASSLGKSSYNEQFF. CDR3 coding DNA: TGTGCCAGCAGCTTAGGGAAGAGCTCCTACAATGAGCAGTTCTTC.